This T cell receptor (beta chain) comes out of a study of T cell changes during pregnancy in multiple sclerosis. Trimming removed 8 bases from V and 9 bases from J, with 11 bases in between. CDR3 length equals 11 residues. Per the germline V gene, CDR1 is MNHEY and CDR2 is SVGAGI. TCRdb's table, derived via immunoSEQ multiplex PCR, lists solely in-frame clones and lacks some. The sample comprises around 40,000 clones, approximately 92% of which are singletons, and 1% to 1.5% rests with the top ten. This receptor was obtained from a female donor with multiple sclerosis, enrolled in a pregnancy study. This specimen was CD4+ T cells from peripheral blood mononuclear cells, taken in the first trimester of pregnancy. The V and J genes are TRBV6-5 and TRBJ2-1; D perhaps matches TRBD2 (6 bases). The CDR3: CASAKGLEQFF. The CDR3 bases are TGTGCCAGCGCTAAGGGACTTGAGCAGTTCTTC.